The sample holds a few counts of the clone carrying this T cell receptor beta chain. The antigen is undetermined. CDR3 length: 14 residues. V was cut by 3 bases and J by 10 bases, with 16 bases left in between. TCR alpha and TCR beta cDNA libraries carrying sample barcodes and UMIs were produced by 5'RACE using constant-segment primers. TCRdb fed the 5' RACE reads into MiXCR, producing one record per CDR3 protein. The repertoire includes roughly 89,000 distinct CDR3 sequences, about 15% of them detected once, and roughly two fifths sits in the top ten. The data were obtained in a study of T-cell memory formation after mild COVID-19. Background on the study: The study found TCR clusters largely donor specific. Points from the study as a whole: Clones which contracted sat mainly in CM and EM if CD4+, and in EMRA if CD8+. Later expanders leaned CD4+, whereas clones that contracted between day 15 and 85 were balanced CD4/CD8.

This receptor was identified in a man aged 18 to 29 who had mild COVID-19 (a few samples of this study predate the infection). Cell type and time point are not known. Specimen: PBMCs or a T cell subset sorted from them (not recorded which). The genes are TRBV12-3 or TRBV12-4 and TRBJ2-1, with D tentatively TRBD2 (5 bases). CDR3 region: CASSLTSGADEQFF. CDR3 bases: TGTGCCAGCAGTTTGACGAGCGGAGCGGACGAGCAGTTCTTC.